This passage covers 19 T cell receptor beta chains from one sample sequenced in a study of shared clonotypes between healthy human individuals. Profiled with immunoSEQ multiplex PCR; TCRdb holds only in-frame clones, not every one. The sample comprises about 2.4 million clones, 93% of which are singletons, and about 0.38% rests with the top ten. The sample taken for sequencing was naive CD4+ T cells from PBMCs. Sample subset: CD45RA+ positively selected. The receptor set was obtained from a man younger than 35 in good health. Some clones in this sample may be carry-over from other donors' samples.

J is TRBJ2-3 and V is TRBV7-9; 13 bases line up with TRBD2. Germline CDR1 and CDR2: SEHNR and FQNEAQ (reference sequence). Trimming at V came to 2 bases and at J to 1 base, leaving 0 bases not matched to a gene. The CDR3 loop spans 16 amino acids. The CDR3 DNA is TGTGCCAGCAGCTTAACTAGCGGGAGGGGCACAGATACGCAGTATTTT. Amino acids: CASSLTSGRGTDTQYF.

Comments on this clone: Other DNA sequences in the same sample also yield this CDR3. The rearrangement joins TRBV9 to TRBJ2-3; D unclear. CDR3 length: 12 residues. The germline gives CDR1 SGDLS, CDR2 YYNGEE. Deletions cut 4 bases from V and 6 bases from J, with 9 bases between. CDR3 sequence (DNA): TGTGCCAGCAGCCCCGATCGGGATACGCAGTATTTT. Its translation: CASSPDRDTQYF.

This CDR3 is CASSLGGQNNQPQHF. In DNA, the CDR3 is TGTGCCAGCAGTTTGGGGGGACAGAACAATCAGCCCCAGCATTTT. The chain links TRBV28 to TRBJ1-5, with 7 nucleotides matching TRBD1. V shed 3 bases and J 3 bases; nucleotides not matched to a gene: 5. Germline V CDR1 and CDR2: MDHEN, SYDVKM. The CDR3 runs 15 residues.

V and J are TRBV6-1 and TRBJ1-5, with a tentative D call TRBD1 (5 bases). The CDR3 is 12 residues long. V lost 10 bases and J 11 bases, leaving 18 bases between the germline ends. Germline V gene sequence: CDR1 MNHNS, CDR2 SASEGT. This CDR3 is CAISPTGLAQHF. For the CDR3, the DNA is TGTGCCATCTCACCGACGGGACTTGCCCAGCATTTT.

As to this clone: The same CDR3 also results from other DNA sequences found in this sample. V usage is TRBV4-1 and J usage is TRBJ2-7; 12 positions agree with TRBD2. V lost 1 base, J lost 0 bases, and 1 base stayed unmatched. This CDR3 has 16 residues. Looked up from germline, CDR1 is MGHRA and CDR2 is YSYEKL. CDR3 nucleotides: TGCGCCAGCAGCCAAGGACTAGCGGGGGTCTCCTACGAGCAGTACTTC. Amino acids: CASSQGLAGVSYEQYF.

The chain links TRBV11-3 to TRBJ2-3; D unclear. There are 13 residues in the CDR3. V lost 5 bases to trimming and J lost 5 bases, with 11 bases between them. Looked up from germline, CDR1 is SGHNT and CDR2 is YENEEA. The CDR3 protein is CASSTPTGDTQYF. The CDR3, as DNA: TGTGCCAGCAGCACCCCAACGGGAGATACGCAGTATTTT.

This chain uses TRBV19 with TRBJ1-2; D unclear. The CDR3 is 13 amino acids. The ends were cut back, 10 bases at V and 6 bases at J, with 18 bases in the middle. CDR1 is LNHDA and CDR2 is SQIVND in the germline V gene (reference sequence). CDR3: CAISSRNMDGYTF. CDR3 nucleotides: TGTGCCATAAGTAGTCGGAACATGGATGGCTACACCTTC.

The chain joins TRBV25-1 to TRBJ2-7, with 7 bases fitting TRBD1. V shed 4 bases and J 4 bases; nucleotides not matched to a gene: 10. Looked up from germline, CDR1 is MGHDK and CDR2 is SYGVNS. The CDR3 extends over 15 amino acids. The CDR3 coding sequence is TGTGCCAGCAGTGGTCCAAGACAGGGCAAATACGAGCAGTACTTC. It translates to CASSGPRQGKYEQYF.

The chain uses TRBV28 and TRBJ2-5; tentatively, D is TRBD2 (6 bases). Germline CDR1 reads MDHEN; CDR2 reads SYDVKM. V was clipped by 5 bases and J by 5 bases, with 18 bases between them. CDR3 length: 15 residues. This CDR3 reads CASSTPSAGPETQYF. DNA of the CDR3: TGTGCCAGCAGTACCCCGTCCGCGGGGCCTGAGACCCAGTACTTC.

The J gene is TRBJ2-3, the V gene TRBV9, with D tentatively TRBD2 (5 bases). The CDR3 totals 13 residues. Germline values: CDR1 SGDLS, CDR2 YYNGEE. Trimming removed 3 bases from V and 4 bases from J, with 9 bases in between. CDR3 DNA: TGTGCCAGCAGCGAGGGAGCCCCAGATACGCAGTATTTT. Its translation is CASSEGAPDTQYF.

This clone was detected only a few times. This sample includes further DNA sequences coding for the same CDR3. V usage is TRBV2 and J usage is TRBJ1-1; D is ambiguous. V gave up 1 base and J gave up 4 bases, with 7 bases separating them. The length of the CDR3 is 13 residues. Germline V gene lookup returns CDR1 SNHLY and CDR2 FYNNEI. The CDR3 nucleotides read TGTGCCAGCAGTGAAGGTGGGAGCACTGAAGCTTTCTTT. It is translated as CASSEGGSTEAFF.

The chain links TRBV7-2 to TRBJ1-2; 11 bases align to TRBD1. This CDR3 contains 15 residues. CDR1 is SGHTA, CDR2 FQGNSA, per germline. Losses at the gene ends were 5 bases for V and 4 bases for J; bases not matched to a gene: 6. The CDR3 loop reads CASSIRTGGSYGYTF. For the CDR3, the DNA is TGTGCCAGCAGCATACGGACAGGGGGCAGCTATGGCTACACCTTC.

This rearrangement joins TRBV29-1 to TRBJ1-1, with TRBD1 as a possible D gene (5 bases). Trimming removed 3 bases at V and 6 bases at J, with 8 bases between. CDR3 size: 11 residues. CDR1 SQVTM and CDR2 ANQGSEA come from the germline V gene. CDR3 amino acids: CSVEGVAEAFF. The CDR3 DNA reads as TGCAGCGTTGAGGGGGTGGCTGAAGCTTTCTTT.

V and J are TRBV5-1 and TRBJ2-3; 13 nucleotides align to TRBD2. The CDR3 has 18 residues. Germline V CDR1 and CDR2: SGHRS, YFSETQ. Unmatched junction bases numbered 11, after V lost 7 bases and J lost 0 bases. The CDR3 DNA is TGCGCCAGCGGTACGGGACTAGCGGGATTACCTAGCACAGATACGCAGTATTTT. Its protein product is CASGTGLAGLPSTDTQYF.

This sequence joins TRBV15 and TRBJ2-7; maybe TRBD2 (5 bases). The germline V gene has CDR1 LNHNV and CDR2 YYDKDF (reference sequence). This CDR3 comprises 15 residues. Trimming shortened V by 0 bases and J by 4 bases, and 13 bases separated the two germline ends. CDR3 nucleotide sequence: TGTGCCACCAGCAGAGATCTGGGGAGTTCGTACGAGCAGTACTTC. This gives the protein CATSRDLGSSYEQYF.

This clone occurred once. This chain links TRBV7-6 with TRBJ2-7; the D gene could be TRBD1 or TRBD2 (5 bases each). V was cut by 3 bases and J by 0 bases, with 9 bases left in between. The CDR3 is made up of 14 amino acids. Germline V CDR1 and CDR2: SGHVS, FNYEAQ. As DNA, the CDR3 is TGTGCCAGCAGCTTGGGGACCCACTCCTACGAGCAGTACTTC. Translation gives CASSLGTHSYEQYF.

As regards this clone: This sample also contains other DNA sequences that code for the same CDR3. The DNA of the CDR3 is TGCGCCAGCAGCCTGGGACAGGGGTTCGAGCAGTACTTC. Protein: CASSLGQGFEQYF. The chain combines TRBV5-1 with TRBJ2-7; 10 bases align to TRBD1. V lost 4 bases, J lost 6 bases, and 4 bases stayed unmatched. The length of the CDR3 is 13 residues. Germline V gene sequence: CDR1 SGHRS, CDR2 YFSETQ.

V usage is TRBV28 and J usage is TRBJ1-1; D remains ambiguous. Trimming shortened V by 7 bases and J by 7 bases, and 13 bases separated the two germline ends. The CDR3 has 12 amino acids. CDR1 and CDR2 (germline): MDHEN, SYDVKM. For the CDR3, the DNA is TGTGCCAGCACCCCTTGGGGTGGTGAAGCTTTCTTT. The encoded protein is CASTPWGGEAFF.

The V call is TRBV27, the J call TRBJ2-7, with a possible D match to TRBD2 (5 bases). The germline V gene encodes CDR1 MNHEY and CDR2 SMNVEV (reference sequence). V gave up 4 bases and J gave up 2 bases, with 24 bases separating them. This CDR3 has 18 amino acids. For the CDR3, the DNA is TGTGCCAGCAGTTCCCGGGTCCGGGCCCGACGGGATACCTACGAGCAGTACTTC. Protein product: CASSSRVRARRDTYEQYF.